Only one count was recorded for the clone carrying this TCR beta chain. Its target is unknown. Other DNA sequences from this sample encode an identical CDR3 as well. CD45RO negativity and positive selection for CCR7 defined naive CD8 cells, a population that excluded terminally differentiated effector memory CD45RA+ cells. Every one of the donors was a Caucasian adult that lived in Nashville, Tennessee. J gave up 3 bases and V 5 bases, and 5 bases lay outside the gene matches. Germline assignment: CDR1 MNHEY and CDR2 SVGAGI. The CDR3 has 14 amino acids. The data originate from a study of shared clonotypes between healthy human individuals. At the level of the study: Three plates were used per donor for CD4 naive, three for CD4 memory, two for CD8 naive and one for CD8 memory.

Findings and limits, study-wide: Measured sharing among donors was expected to vary with sequencing depth. Generation probabilities of non-shared clonotypes were lower (relative to those shared by all four donors).

Some clones are missing from TCRdb's copy, which holds only in-frame ones; the method was immunoSEQ multiplex PCR. The sample holds a few million clones; 90% to 95% are singletons and the top ten take approximately 1.6%. J is TRBJ1-1 and V is TRBV6-5; 8 positions agree with TRBD1. This TCR was sampled from a man aged 18 to 30 in good health. Some clones in this sample may be carry-over from other donors' samples. Source material: naive CD8+ T cells from PBMCs. CDR3 sequence (DNA): TGTGCCAGCAGTCACGGACAGGGATACACTGAAGCTTTCTTT. This gives the protein CASSHGQGYTEAFF.